Listed below are T cell receptor beta chains from one sample, sequenced in a study of blood T cell repertoires in COVID-19. Profiled with immunoSEQ multiplex PCR; TCRdb holds only in-frame clones, not every one. The sample includes over 250,000 clones, 88% of them seen just once. Sequencing was carried out using peripheral blood. Receptors were obtained from a woman between 25 and 40 years old with acute or convalescent COVID-19. CDR3s include the opening cysteine and the closing phenylalanine or tryptophan. Each record gives: J gene, D gene, V gene, clone size, CDR3 protein, CDR3 DNA. D genes are given only for firm matches. Clone size is stated in some rows and not others, as once, few, many or a class when expanded.

>TRBJ2-3|TRBD1|TRBV19|NA
CASSLTGGPSTDTQYF
TGTGCCAGTAGCTTGACAGGGGGCCCTAGCACAGATACGCAGTATTTT
>TRBJ1-1|TRBD1|TRBV7-6|NA
CASSPWTGRSEAFF
TGTGCCAGCAGCCCGTGGACAGGTCGTTCTGAAGCTTTCTTT
>TRBJ2-7|TRBD2|TRBV6-5|NA
CASSYRLAGGGEQYF
TGTGCCAGCAGTTATCGCCTAGCGGGAGGGGGGGAGCAGTACTTC
>TRBJ2-7|NA|TRBV5-1|NA
CASSPATGATYEQYF
TGCGCCAGCAGCCCGGCGACAGGCGCCACCTACGAGCAGTACTTC
>TRBJ1-3|NA|TRBV11-3|NA
CAKEGELTEDSKLSGNTIYF
TGTGCCAAGGAAGGGGAACTGACAGAAGATAGTAAACTCTCTGGAAACACCATATATTTT
>TRBJ1-1|NA|TRBV7-6|NA
CASSSSARQNTEAFF
TGTGCCAGCAGCTCTAGTGCACGGCAGAACACTGAAGCTTTCTTT
>TRBJ1-1|NA|TRBV14|once
CASSQDPGAFF
TGTGCCAGCAGCCAAGACCCGGGAGCTTTCTTT
>TRBJ2-3|NA|TRBV24-1|NA
CATSQTGRGGTDTQYF
TGTGCCACCAGCCAGACAGGGCGCGGGGGCACAGATACGCAGTATTTT
>TRBJ1-1|TRBD1|TRBV3-1/TRBV3-2|NA
CASSQDCSRDRRAGTEAFF
TGTGCCAGCAGCCAAGATTGTTCCCGGGACAGACGTGCTGGGACTGAAGCTTTCTTT
>TRBJ2-5|TRBD1|TRBV14|NA
CASSRLQGARETQYF
TGTGCCAGCAGCCGCTTACAGGGGGCTAGAGAGACCCAGTACTTC
>TRBJ2-5|TRBD2|TRBV9|once
CASNPSGRQETQYF
TGTGCCAGCAATCCTAGCGGGAGGCAGGAGACCCAGTACTTC
>TRBJ1-3|NA|TRBV6-2/TRBV6-3|NA
CASSASSGNTIYF
TGTGCCAGCAGTGCCAGCTCTGGAAACACCATATATTTT
>TRBJ1-1|NA|TRBV6-6|NA
CASSLPNGGTEAFF
TGTGCCAGCAGCCTCCCAAATGGAGGGACTGAAGCTTTCTTT
>TRBJ2-1|NA|TRBV7-2|NA
CASSLLLTLAGGSYNEQFF
TGTGCCAGCAGCTTACTTCTGACGCTGGCAGGTGGGTCCTACAATGAGCAGTTCTTC
>TRBJ2-2|TRBD1|TRBV7-8|NA
CASSSYRDRVNTGELFF
TGTGCCAGCAGCTCATACCGGGACAGGGTGAACACCGGGGAGCTGTTTTTT
>TRBJ2-3|NA|TRBV4-3|NA
CASSHIAGTTDTQYF
TGCGCCAGCAGCCATATTGCGGGAACCACAGATACGCAGTATTTT
>TRBJ2-1|NA|TRBV9|NA
CASSATRNSYNEQFF
TGTGCCAGCAGCGCGACTCGGAACTCCTACAATGAGCAGTTCTTC
>TRBJ2-7|TRBD2|TRBV15|NA
CATSRFRGTSSYEQYF
TGTGCCACCAGCAGGTTCAGAGGGACTAGTTCCTACGAGCAGTACTTC
>TRBJ2-3|NA|TRBV11-2|NA
CASSLDGKYTDTQYF
TGTGCCAGCAGCTTAGACGGGAAATACACAGATACGCAGTATTTT
>TRBJ1-5|TRBD1|TRBV6-1|NA
CASSEAKQGASSNQPQHF
TGTGCCAGCAGTGAAGCTAAACAGGGGGCCTCTAGCAATCAGCCCCAGCATTTT
>TRBJ2-3|TRBD2|TRBV9|NA
CASSVGASGRADTQYF
TGTGCCAGCAGCGTAGGAGCTAGCGGGAGGGCAGATACGCAGTATTTT
>TRBJ2-5|NA|TRBV9|NA
CASSAPPDNPGETQYF
TGTGCCAGCAGCGCCCCCCCGGACAACCCAGGCGAGACCCAGTACTTC
>TRBJ1-6|NA|TRBV9|NA
CASSVAPEDDSPLHF
TGTGCCAGCAGCGTAGCCCCGGAGGATGATTCACCCCTCCACTTT
>TRBJ2-4|NA|TRBV9|NA
CASSVVQGTIQYF
TGTGCCAGCAGCGTAGTACAGGGTACCATTCAGTACTTC
>TRBJ2-3|NA|TRBV5-1|NA
CASSPDTTSTDTQYF
TGCGCCAGCAGCCCGGATACGACTAGCACAGATACGCAGTATTTT
>TRBJ2-1|TRBD2|TRBV7-9|NA
CASSLEAGGPGEQFF
TGTGCCAGCAGCTTAGAAGCGGGAGGGCCCGGTGAGCAGTTCTTC
>TRBJ1-2|TRBD1|TRBV11-3|NA
CASSLGQGAKGYTF
TGTGCCAGCAGCCTAGGACAGGGGGCGAAAGGCTACACCTTC
>TRBJ2-1|NA|TRBV19|NA
CASSRSVSYNEQFF
TGTGCCAGTAGTCGCTCGGTCTCCTACAATGAGCAGTTCTTC
>TRBJ1-1|TRBD1|TRBV29-1|many
CSGDRPFLEAFF
TGCAGCGGGGACAGGCCCTTCCTCGAAGCTTTCTTT
>TRBJ2-1|TRBD2|TRBV4-3|few
CASSQDGTSYNEQFF
TGCGCCAGCAGCCAAGATGGGACTAGCTACAATGAGCAGTTCTTC
>TRBJ1-1|NA|TRBV10-1|NA
CASSESQRPTEAFF
TGCGCCAGCAGTGAGTCGCAGCGACCCACTGAAGCTTTCTTT
>TRBJ1-6|NA|TRBV6-5|NA
CASGTRQYNSPLHF
TGTGCCAGCGGGACACGCCAGTATAATTCACCCCTCCACTTT
>TRBJ2-1|NA|TRBV5-1|NA
CASSLTDSYNEQFF
TGCGCCTCTTCACTGACTGATTCCTACAATGAGCAGTTCTTC
>TRBJ2-1|NA|TRBV6-2/TRBV6-3|NA
CASSSLGGGNEQFF
TGTGCCAGCAGTTCCCTAGGGGGAGGGAATGAGCAGTTCTTC
>TRBJ1-5|NA|TRBV5-6|NA
CASSLRHLGRSQPQHF
TGTGCCAGCAGCTTGAGGCATCTGGGGCGGTCTCAGCCCCAGCATTTT
>TRBJ2-1|NA|TRBV15|once
CATSREVRSYNEQFF
TGTGCCACCAGCAGAGAGGTCAGGTCCTACAATGAGCAGTTCTTC
>TRBJ2-1|NA|TRBV19|once
CASSISGTSFYNEQFF
TGTGCCAGTAGTATTTCCGGGACTTCTTTCTACAATGAGCAGTTCTTC
>TRBJ2-1|NA|TRBV5-6|NA
CASSQTGRLAYNEQFF
TGTGCCAGCAGCCAAACCGGGAGATTGGCCTACAATGAGCAGTTCTTC
>TRBJ1-2|TRBD1|TRBV9|NA
CASSGPGQVNGYTF
TGTGCCAGCAGCGGACCGGGACAGGTCAATGGCTACACCTTC
>TRBJ1-5|NA|TRBV7-8|few
CASSENIMHQPQHF
TGTGCCAGCAGCGAAAACATTATGCATCAGCCCCAGCATTTT
>TRBJ1-1|NA|TRBV7-9|NA
CASNMVGGTEAFF
TGTGCCAGCAACATGGTGGGGGGCACTGAAGCTTTCTTT
>TRBJ2-1|NA|TRBV7-8|NA
CASSLGDIGEQFF
TGTGCCAGCAGCTTAGGGGACATCGGGGAGCAGTTCTTC
>TRBJ2-1|TRBD2|TRBV11-2|NA
CASSSPRGSYNEQFF
TGTGCCAGCAGCTCTCCGCGGGGGTCTTACAATGAGCAGTTCTTC
>TRBJ2-4|NA|TRBV5-1|NA
CASSQGTNIQYF
TGCGCCAGCAGCCAGGGCACAAACATTCAGTACTTC
>TRBJ1-5|TRBD1|TRBV27|NA
CASSPSFDRVGNSNQPQHF
TGTGCCAGCAGTCCCTCATTTGACAGGGTGGGTAATAGCAATCAGCCCCAGCATTTT
>TRBJ1-5|NA|TRBV24-1|NA
CATSRGGPNQPQHF
TGTGCCACCAGTCGTGGAGGCCCCAATCAGCCCCAGCATTTT
>TRBJ2-1|NA|TRBV20-1|NA
CSAFSEDEQFF
TGCAGTGCGTTCTCTGAGGATGAGCAGTTCTTC
>TRBJ2-7|TRBD1|TRBV9|NA
CASSQTGTGAYEQYF
TGTGCCAGCAGCCAGACCGGGACAGGGGCTTACGAGCAGTACTTC
>TRBJ1-5|NA|TRBV6-8|once
CASSSVRQPQHF
TGTGCCAGCAGTTCAGTACGCCAGCCCCAGCATTTT
>TRBJ2-3|TRBD2|TRBV7-2|once
CASSLESGVGDTQYF
TGTGCCAGCAGCTTAGAGAGCGGGGTGGGAGATACGCAGTATTTT
>TRBJ2-1|TRBD1|TRBV9|NA
CASSADRGPLLDEQFF
TGTGCCAGCAGCGCTGACAGGGGGCCCCTATTAGATGAGCAGTTCTTC